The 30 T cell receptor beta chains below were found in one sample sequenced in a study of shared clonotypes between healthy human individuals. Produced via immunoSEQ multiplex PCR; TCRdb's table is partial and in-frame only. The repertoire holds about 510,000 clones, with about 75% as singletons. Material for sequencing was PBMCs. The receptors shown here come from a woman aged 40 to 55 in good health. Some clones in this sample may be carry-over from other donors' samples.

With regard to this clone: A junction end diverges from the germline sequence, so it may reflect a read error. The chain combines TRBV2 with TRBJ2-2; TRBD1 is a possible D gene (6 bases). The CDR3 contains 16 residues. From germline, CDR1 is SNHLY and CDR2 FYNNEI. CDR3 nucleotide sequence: TGTGCCAGCTCCGGGACATGGGTCGGCCTCACCGGTGAGCTGTTTTTT. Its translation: CASSGTWVGLTGELFF.

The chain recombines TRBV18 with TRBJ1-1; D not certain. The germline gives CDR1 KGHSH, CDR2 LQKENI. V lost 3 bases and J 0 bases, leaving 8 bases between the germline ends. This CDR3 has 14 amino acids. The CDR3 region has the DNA TGTGCCAGCTCACCGTGGGATATGAACACTGAAGCTTTCTTT. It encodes CASSPWDMNTEAFF.

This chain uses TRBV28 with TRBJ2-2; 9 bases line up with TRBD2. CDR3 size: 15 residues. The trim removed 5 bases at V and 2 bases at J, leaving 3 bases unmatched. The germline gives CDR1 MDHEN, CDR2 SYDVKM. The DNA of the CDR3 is TGTGCCAGCAGTATGACTAGCGGTAACACCGGGGAGCTGTTTTTT. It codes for CASSMTSGNTGELFF. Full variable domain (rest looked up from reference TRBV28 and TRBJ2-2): DVKVTQSSRYLVKRTGEKVFLECVQDMDHENMFWYRQDPGLGLRLIYFSYDVKMKEKGDIPEGYSVSREKKERFSLILESASTNQTSMYLCASSMTSGNTGELFFGEGSRLTVL.

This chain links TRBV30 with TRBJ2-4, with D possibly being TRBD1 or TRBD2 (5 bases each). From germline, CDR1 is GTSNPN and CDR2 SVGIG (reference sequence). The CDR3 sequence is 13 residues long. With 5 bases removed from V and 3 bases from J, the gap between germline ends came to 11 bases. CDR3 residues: CAWGGKGKNIQYF. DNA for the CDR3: TGTGCCTGGGGGGGTAAGGGCAAAAACATTCAGTACTTC.

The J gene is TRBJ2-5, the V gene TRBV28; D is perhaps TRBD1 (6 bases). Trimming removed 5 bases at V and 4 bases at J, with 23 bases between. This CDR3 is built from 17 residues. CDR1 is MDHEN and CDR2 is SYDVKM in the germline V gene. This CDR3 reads CASSHPGWARGGETQYF. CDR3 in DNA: TGTGCCAGCAGTCACCCGGGTTGGGCTAGAGGGGGAGAGACCCAGTACTTC. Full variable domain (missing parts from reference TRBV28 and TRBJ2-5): DVKVTQSSRYLVKRTGEKVFLECVQDMDHENMFWYRQDPGLGLRLIYFSYDVKMKEKGDIPEGYSVSREKKERFSLILESASTNQTSMYLCASSHPGWARGGETQYFGPGTRLLVL.

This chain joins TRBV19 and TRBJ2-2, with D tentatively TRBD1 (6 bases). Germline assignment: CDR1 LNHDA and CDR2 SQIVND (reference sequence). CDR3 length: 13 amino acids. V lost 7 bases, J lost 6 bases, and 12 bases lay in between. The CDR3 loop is CASTLQGSGELFF. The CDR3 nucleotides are TGTGCCAGTACCCTACAGGGTTCCGGGGAGCTGTTTTTT. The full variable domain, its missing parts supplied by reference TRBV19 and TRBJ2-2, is DGGITQSPKYLFRKEGQNVTLSCEQNLNHDAMYWYRQDPGQGLRLIYYSQIVNDFQKGDIAEGYSVSREKKESFPLTVTSAQKNPTAFYLCASTLQGSGELFFGEGSRLTVL.

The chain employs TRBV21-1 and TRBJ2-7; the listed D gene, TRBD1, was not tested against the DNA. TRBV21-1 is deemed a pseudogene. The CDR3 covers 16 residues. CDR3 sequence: CASSKGRRQSSYEQYF. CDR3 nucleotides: TGTGCCAGCAGCAAAGGCCGGAGACAGAGCTCCTACGAGCAGTACTTC.

The CDR3 loop reads CASSRDREIETQYF. CDR3 sequence (DNA): TGTGCCAGCAGTAGGGACAGGGAAATAGAGACCCAGTACTTC. This chain uses TRBV28 with TRBJ2-5, with 9 nucleotides matching TRBD1. CDR1 MDHEN and CDR2 SYDVKM come from the germline V gene. This CDR3 has 14 amino acids. The J segment lost 4 bases and the V segment lost 5 bases, leaving 5 bases of the junction unmatched.

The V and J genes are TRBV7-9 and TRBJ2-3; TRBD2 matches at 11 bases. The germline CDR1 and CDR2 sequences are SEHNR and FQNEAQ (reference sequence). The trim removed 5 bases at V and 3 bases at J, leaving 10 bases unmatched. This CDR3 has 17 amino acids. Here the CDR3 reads CASSLRRLAGRTDTQYF. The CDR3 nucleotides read TGTGCCAGCAGCCTAAGGAGACTAGCGGGAAGGACAGATACGCAGTATTTT.

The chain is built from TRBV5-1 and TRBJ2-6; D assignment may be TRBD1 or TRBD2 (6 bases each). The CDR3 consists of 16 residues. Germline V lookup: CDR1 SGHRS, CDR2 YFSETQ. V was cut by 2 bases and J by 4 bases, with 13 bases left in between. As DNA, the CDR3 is TGCGCCAGCAGCTTTAGAAGGGGGGCAGGGGCCAACGTCCTGACTTTC. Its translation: CASSFRRGAGANVLTF.

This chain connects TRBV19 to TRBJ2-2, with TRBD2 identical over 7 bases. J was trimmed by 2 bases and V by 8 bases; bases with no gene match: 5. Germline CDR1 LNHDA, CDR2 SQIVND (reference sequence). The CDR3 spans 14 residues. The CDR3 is CASRSSGNTGELFF. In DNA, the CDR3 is TGTGCCAGTCGGTCTAGCGGCAACACCGGGGAGCTGTTTTTT.

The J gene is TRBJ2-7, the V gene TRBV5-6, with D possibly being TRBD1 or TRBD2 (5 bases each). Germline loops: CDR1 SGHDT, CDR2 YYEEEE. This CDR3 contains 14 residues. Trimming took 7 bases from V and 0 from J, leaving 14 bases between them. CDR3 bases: TGTGCCAGCGAAAGGGGACGGAGCTCCTACGAGCAGTACTTC. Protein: CASERGRSSYEQYF.

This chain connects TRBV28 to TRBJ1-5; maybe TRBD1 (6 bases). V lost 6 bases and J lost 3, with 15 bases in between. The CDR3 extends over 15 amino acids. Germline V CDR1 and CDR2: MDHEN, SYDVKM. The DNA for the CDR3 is TGTGCCAGCAGCCTGGGAGACAGGCTCAATCAGCCCCAGCATTTT. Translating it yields CASSLGDRLNQPQHF.

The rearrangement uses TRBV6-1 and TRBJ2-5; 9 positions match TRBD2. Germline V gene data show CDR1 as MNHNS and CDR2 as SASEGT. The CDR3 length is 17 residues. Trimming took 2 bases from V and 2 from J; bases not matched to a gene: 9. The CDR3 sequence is CASSERAGGVPQETQYF. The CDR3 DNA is TGTGCCAGCAGTGAAAGGGCGGGAGGGGTCCCACAAGAGACCCAGTACTTC.

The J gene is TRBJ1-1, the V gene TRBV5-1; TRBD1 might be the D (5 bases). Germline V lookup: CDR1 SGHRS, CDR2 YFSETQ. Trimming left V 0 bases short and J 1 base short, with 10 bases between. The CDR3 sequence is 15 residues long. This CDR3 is CASSLVAGQNTEAFF. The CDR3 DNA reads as TGCGCCAGCAGCTTGGTGGCAGGGCAGAACACTGAAGCTTTCTTT.

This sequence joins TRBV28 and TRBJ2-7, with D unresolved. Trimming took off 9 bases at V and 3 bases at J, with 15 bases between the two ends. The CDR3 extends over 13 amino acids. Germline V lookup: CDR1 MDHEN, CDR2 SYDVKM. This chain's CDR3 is CASTEAPFYEQYF. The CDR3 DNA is TGTGCCAGTACGGAAGCCCCGTTCTACGAGCAGTACTTC.

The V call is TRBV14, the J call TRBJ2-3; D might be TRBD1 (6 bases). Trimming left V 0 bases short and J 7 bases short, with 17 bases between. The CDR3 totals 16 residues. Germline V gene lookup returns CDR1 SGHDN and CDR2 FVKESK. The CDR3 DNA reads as TGTGCCAGCAGCCAAGAAAAGAGGTCAGGGGCCCATACGCAGTATTTT. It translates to CASSQEKRSGAHTQYF.

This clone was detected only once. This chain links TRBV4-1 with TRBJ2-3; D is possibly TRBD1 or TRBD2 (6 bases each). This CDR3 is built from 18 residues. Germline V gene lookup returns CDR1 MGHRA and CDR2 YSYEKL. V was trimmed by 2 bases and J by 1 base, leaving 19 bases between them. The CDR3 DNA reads TGCGCCAGCAGCCAACTATACCCCGGGGGCTGGGGCACAGATACGCAGTATTTT. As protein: CASSQLYPGGWGTDTQYF.

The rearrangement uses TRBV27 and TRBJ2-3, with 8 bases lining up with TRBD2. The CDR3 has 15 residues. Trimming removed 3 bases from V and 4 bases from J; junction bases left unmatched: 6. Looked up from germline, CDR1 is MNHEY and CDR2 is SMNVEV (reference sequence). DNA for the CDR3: TGTGCCAGCAGTTTTAGTGGGGGACTAGCAGATACGCAGTATTTT. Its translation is CASSFSGGLADTQYF.

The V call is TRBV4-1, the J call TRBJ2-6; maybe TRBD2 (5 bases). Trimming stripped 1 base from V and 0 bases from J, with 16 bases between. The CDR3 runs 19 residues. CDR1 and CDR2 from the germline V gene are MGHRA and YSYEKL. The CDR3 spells CASSQVLSLDLSGANVLTF. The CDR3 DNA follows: TGCGCCAGCAGCCAAGTTTTGTCACTAGACCTCTCTGGGGCCAACGTCCTGACTTTC.

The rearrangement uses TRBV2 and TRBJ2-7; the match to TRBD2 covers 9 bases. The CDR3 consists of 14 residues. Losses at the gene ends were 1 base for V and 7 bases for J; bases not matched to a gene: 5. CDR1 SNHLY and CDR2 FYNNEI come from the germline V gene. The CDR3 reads CASSEEAGGVEQYF. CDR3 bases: TGTGCCAGCAGTGAAGAAGCGGGAGGTGTTGAGCAGTACTTC.

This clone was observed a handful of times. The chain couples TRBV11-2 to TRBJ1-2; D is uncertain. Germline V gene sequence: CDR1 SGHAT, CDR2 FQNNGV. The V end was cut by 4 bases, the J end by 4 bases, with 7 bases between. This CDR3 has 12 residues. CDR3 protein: CASSYSLYGYTF. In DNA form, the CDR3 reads TGTGCCAGCAGCTACAGCCTCTATGGCTACACCTTC.

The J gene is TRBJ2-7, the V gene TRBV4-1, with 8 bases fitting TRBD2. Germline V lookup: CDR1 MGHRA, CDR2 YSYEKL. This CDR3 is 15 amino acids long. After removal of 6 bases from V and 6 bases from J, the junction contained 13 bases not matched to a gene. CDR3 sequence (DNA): TGCGCCAGCAGTCTAAAGAGCGGGAGCTTCGTCGAGCAGTACTTC. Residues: CASSLKSGSFVEQYF.

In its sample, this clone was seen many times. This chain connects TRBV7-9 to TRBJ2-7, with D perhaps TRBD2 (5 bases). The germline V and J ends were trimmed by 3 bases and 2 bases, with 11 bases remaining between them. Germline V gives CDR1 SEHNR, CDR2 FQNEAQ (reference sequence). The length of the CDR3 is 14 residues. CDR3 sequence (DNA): TGTGCCAGCAGCTTCGGACTGAGTCCCTACGAGCAGTACTTC. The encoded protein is CASSFGLSPYEQYF.

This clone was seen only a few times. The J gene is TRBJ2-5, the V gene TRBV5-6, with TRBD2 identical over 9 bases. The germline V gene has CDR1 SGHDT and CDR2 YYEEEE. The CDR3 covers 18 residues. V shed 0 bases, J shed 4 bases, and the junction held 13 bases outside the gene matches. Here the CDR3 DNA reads TGTGCCAGCAGCTTGGATGGTGTGGGATTAGCGGGAGTAGAGACCCAGTACTTC. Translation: CASSLDGVGLAGVETQYF.

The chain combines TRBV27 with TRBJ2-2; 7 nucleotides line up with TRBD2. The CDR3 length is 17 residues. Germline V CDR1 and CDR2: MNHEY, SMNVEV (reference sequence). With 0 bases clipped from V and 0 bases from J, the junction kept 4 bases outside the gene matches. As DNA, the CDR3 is TGTGCCAGCAGTTTATCGTTTCGGGGGGCGAACACCGGGGAGCTGTTTTTT. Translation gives CASSLSFRGANTGELFF.

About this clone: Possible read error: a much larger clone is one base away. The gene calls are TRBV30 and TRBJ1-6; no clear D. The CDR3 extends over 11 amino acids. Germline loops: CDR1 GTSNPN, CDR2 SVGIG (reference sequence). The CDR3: CAWSRDSPPHF. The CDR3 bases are TGTGCCTGGAGTAGGGATTCACCCCCCCACTTT.

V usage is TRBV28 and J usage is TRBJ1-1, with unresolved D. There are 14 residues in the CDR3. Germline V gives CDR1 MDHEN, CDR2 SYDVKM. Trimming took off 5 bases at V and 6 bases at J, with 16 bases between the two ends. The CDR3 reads CASSPRGGHPEAFF. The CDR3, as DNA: TGTGCCAGCAGTCCGCGAGGAGGTCATCCTGAAGCTTTCTTT.

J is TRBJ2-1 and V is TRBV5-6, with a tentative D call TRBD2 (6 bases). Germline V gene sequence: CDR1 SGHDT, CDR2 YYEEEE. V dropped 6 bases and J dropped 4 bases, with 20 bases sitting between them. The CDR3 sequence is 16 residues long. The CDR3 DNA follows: TGTGCCAGCACCTCCGCGGAGGGCCTCTGGTACAATGAGCAGTTCTTC. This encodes CASTSAEGLWYNEQFF.

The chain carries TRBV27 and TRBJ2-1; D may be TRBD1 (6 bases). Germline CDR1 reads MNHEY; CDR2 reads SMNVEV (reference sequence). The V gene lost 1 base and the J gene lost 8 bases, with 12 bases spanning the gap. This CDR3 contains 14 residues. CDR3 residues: CASSLLPGQDEQFF. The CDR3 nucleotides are TGTGCCAGCAGTTTATTACCGGGACAAGATGAGCAGTTCTTC.